This TCR beta chain was sequenced for a study of T cell repertoires in cytomegalovirus infection. In the study overall: CMV infection together with matching HLA type was indicated by public TCR beta signatures.

Study results and caveats: HLA-C-restricted CMV clonotypes gave the most frequent clonotype in two of eight donors.

Concerning this clonotype itself: Its antigen is unidentified. Compared with germline, one end of the junction differs, possibly owing to a read error.

TCRdb re-analysed the reads in MiXCR, keeping a single row per CDR3 protein. The profile shows about 770,000 distinct CDR3 sequences, approximately 32% of them singletons. The CDR3 sequence is 14 residues long. Germline lookup yields CDR1 LNHDA and CDR2 SQIVND (reference sequence). The rearrangement links TRBV19 to TRBJ2-3; 10 nucleotides align to TRBD2. The sequences come from cultured CD8+ T cells from PBMCs, collected from culture after CMV antigen stimulation. This TCR was recovered from a human donor in good health (CMV status not recorded). Some clones in this sample may be carry-over from other donors' samples. The DNA of the CDR3 is TGTGCCACTAGTGGGACTAGCGAGGCAGATACGCAGTATTTT. This codes for CATSGTSEADTQYF. Combining the CDR3 with reference TRBV19 and TRBJ2-3 gives the whole variable domain DGGITQSPKYLFRKEGQNVTLSCEQNLNHDAMYWYRQDPGQGLRLIYYSQIVNDFQKGDIAEGYSVSREKKESFPLTVTSAQKNPTAFYLCATSGTSEADTQYFGPGTRLTVL.